This note documents a single T cell receptor (beta chain) sequence. This clonotype has a handful of counts. This receptor's antigen is unknown. Per-base quality was not reported, and no clone a single base away is much larger than it. TCR beta CDR3 regions were amplified from RNA transcripts. The first round of RT-PCR for the TCR CDR3 was performed with the HTBI primer set and the Qiagen OneStep RT-PCR kit. A second multiplex PCR round built the libraries, followed by size selection and purification. Sequencing of the libraries was done on an Illumina HiSeq2000 using paired-end 100 bp reads. In the paper's pipeline: Raw data were processed with SOAPnuke, discarding reads with adapters, uncalled bases, mean Phred below 15, or no exact constant-primer or identifier match. COPE v1.2.5 was used to merge the high-quality paired reads, and each unique nucleotide sequence was defined as a clonotype. MiTCR v1.1 was used to align the clonotypes against IMGT TRBV, TRBD and TRBJ reference segments. The analysis was restricted to V-J combinations with a frequency above 0.0001, which together covered 98% to 99.2% of the repertoires. The TCS score was defined as the ratio of F50 (clonal expansion) to E x V (chaos), calculated using BLOSUM62-based TCRdist between CDR3 peptides within each V-J. Welch's t-statistics and random forest reduced fewer than 600 V-J features to 13, which were used in a naive Bayes classifier (R e1071). TCRdb handled the public reads itself, with Q25 trimming in fastp and clone calling in MiXCR, and kept productive beta chains. Rows are combined by CDR3 protein, so each entry shows the most common genes and DNA. The V and J calls and clone size are TCRdb's, not the authors'. The table for this sample lists hundreds of thousands of distinct CDR3 sequences; more than 14% of them were counted only once. Approximately 13% of the sample goes to the ten largest clones.

CDR1 and CDR2 are drawn from the germline V gene: MDHEN, SYDVKM. The junction carries 11 bases between V and J, which are trimmed by 1 base and 5 bases respectively. From the cysteine up to the phenylalanine, the CDR3 has a length of 14 residues. This entry keeps only the CDR3 DNA: 42 bases, framed from base 1. The data were taken from a study of T cells in Graves' hyperthyroidism and ophthalmopathy (dated by TCRdb to between 2018 and 2021). At the level of the whole study: Peripheral blood was collected at initial diagnosis, before any treatment. A discovery cohort of roughly 100 patients, 43 with Graves' ophthalmopathy and under 60 with stable Graves' hyperthyroidism, was used to find distinguishing TCR V-J signatures. An independent validation cohort of about 19 hyperthyroidism patients and some 15 patients who later progressed to ophthalmopathy tested prospective prediction of ophthalmopathy. The 90 to 100 discovery patients were randomly divided into training and test sets at a 7:3 ratio. The study also compared thyroid tissue and blood T-cell repertoires from over 5 Graves' hyperthyroidism patients. After blood sampling, hyperthyroidism patients were treated with methimazole at a starting dose of 30 mg daily, and ophthalmopathy patients were treated with high-dose intravenous methylprednisolone. TCR Vbeta CDR3 sequencing of some 140 peripheral blood samples (more than 40 ophthalmopathy, over 70 hyperthyroidism and roughly 17 progressor patients) is reported in the paper. The research as a whole found: Most expanded thyroid clonotypes (frequency above 0.001) were also detected in blood, a finding suggesting that blood repertoires may reflect thyroid immune responses. During validation, the model predicted progression to ophthalmopathy a median of roughly six months ahead of onset, with more than 55% sensitivity and under 85% specificity. Ophthalmopathy was separated from stable hyperthyroidism by a 13 V-J signature model, with around 90% sensitivity and 81% to 83% specificity obtained in cross-validation and 80%/75% obtained in testing. No statistical method was used to set the sample size in advance, and investigators knew the group allocation.

Moderately to severely active disease, a Clinical Activity Score of at least 3, a NOSPECS grade of at least 4, and a duration under 3 months were present in ophthalmopathy patients. Any patient with an uncontrolled infection, another autoimmune disease, pregnancy or lactation was excluded. Clinical symptoms, serum thyroxine and TRAb, thyroid ultrasound, and orbital computed tomography formed the basis for the diagnoses. PBMCs were isolated from about 9.1 ml of fresh peripheral blood by Ficoll-Paque density gradient centrifugation. Total RNA was extracted using Trizol reagent, and RNA quality was assessed on an Agilent 2100 Bioanalyzer.

This TCR was recovered from a woman between 45 and 65 years old with Graves' ophthalmopathy. Recombination linked TRBV28 to TRBJ1-2, with TRBD1 as a weak D call on 6 bases. Sequencing was done on a sample of blood. The DNA sequence is given as TGTGCCAGCAGTTTATCAGGGGCGGGTTATGGCTACACCTTC. Its protein is CASSLSGAGYGYTF.